This T cell receptor (beta chain) was identified during a study of blood T cell repertoires in COVID-19. The germline V gene has CDR1 SGHRS and CDR2 YFSETQ. V lost 6 bases, J lost 7 bases, and 11 bases stayed unmatched. The CDR3 extends over 15 amino acids. The method was immunoSEQ multiplex PCR; TCRdb's version includes in-frame clones alone and lacks a portion of them. The sample records 150,000 to 200,000 clones, 65% to 90% being singletons. The J gene is TRBJ1-4, the V gene TRBV5-1; 8 bases are shared with TRBD1. Sequenced sample: PBMCs or T cells enriched from blood (not recorded which). The receptor was derived from a man between 50 and 59 years old who had recovered from COVID-19. CDR3 sequence (DNA): TGCGCCAGCACTCCAGGGGGCCAGATCGGTGAAAAACTGTTTTTT. Translating it yields CASTPGGQIGEKLFF.